Listed below are T cell receptor beta chains from one sample, sequenced in a study of blood T cell repertoires in COVID-19. The table came from immunoSEQ multiplex PCR; TCRdb's copy has only in-frame clones and leaves some out. The sample lists some 200,000 clones; over 60% were seen once. Material: peripheral blood. The receptor set was obtained from a woman aged 70-85 years with acute or convalescent COVID-19. CDR3s include the opening cysteine and the closing phenylalanine or tryptophan. D genes are given only for firm matches. Clone sizes are given selectively: once, few, many, or a class where the clone is expanded.

j_gene | abundance | d_gene | v_gene | CDR3aa | CDR3nt
TRBJ2-7 | NA | TRBD1 | TRBV11-2 | CASSLDREYEQYF | TGTGCCAGCAGCTTGGACAGGGAGTACGAGCAGTACTTC
TRBJ1-2 | NA | TRBD1 | TRBV10-3 | CAITTPGTGYGYTF | TGTGCCATCACCACACCCGGGACAGGGTATGGCTACACCTTC
TRBJ2-7 | NA | NA | TRBV19 | CASSITSSNFYEQYF | TGTGCCAGTAGTATCACTAGCTCCAACTTCTACGAGCAGTACTTC
TRBJ2-7 | NA | NA | TRBV6-5 | CASSYSGAPGPYEQYF | TGTGCCAGCAGTTACTCGGGGGCCCCAGGTCCCTACGAGCAGTACTTC
TRBJ1-2 | NA | NA | TRBV3-1/TRBV3-2 | CASSLGLNGYTF | TGTGCCAGCAGCCTTGGACTCAACGGCTACACCTTC
TRBJ1-1 | NA | NA | TRBV9 | CASSVGGPGSRVLF | TGTGCCAGCAGCGTAGGGGGGCCAGGGAGTAGAGTTCTCTTT
TRBJ1-1 | NA | NA | TRBV28 | CASSPPPTMNTEAFF | TGTGCCAGCAGTCCCCCCCCTACTATGAACACTGAAGCTTTCTTT
TRBJ1-2 | NA | NA | TRBV29-1 | CSVGGTNYGYTF | TGCAGCGTTGGGGGCACAAACTATGGCTACACCTTC
TRBJ1-1 | NA | NA | TRBV6-5 | CASSPPREKAFF | TGTGCCAGCAGCCCCCCTAGGGAGAAGGCTTTCTTT
TRBJ1-1 | NA | TRBD1 | TRBV6-2/TRBV6-3 | CASSPRDRGQGAFF | TGTGCCAGCAGTCCCCGGGACAGGGGGCAGGGAGCTTTCTTT
TRBJ2-1 | NA | NA | TRBV3-1/TRBV3-2 | CASSPQTASYNEQFF | TGTGCCAGCAGCCCCCAGACTGCCTCCTACAATGAGCAGTTCTTC
TRBJ2-1 | NA | NA | TRBV30 | CAWSVIRTGYNEQFF | TGTGCCTGGAGTGTTATACGGACGGGGTACAATGAGCAGTTCTTC
TRBJ2-5 | NA | TRBD1 | TRBV18 | CASSQSQGETQYF | TGTGCCAGCTCACAGTCACAGGGGGAGACCCAGTACTTC
TRBJ2-7 | NA | TRBD1 | TRBV27 | CASSAGTGGSYEQYF | TGTGCCAGCAGCGCCGGGACAGGGGGGTCCTACGAGCAGTACTTC
TRBJ1-2 | few | NA | TRBV29-1 | CSARTATNYGYTF | TGCAGCGCCAGGACAGCCACTAACTATGGCTACACCTTC
TRBJ2-7 | NA | NA | TRBV28 | CASRAGSYEQYF | TGTGCCAGCAGAGCGGGCTCCTACGAGCAGTACTTC
TRBJ1-4 | NA | NA | TRBV7-5 | CVRSLALWHMVIEKLFF | TGTGTCAGAAGCTTAGCGCTGTGGCATATGGTGATAGAAAAACTGTTTTTT
TRBJ1-2 | NA | NA | TRBV6-5 | CASRTDRNYGYTF | TGTGCCAGCAGGACGGACAGAAATTATGGCTACACCTTC
TRBJ1-5 | once | TRBD1 | TRBV16 | CASSQTGGNQPQHF | TGTGCCAGCAGCCAGACAGGGGGAAATCAGCCCCAGCATTTT
TRBJ1-1 | NA | TRBD1 | TRBV30 | CAWSETGGTEAFF | TGTGCCTGGAGTGAGACAGGGGGCACTGAAGCTTTCTTT
TRBJ1-3 | NA | TRBD1 | TRBV5-4 | CASSVTGAGNTIYF | TGTGCCAGCAGCGTTACAGGGGCAGGAAACACCATATATTTT
TRBJ2-2 | NA | NA | TRBV7-2 | CASSLVGGMNTGELFF | TGTGCCAGCAGCTTAGTTGGCGGAATGAACACCGGGGAGCTGTTTTTT
TRBJ2-7 | NA | TRBD1 | TRBV25-1 | CASSGGLGTGGFDEQYF | TGTGCCAGCAGTGGGGGACTAGGGACAGGGGGCTTCGACGAGCAGTACTTC
TRBJ2-1 | NA | NA | TRBV18 | CASSPPTTDYNEQFF | TGTGCCAGCTCACCACCGACGACAGATTACAATGAGCAGTTCTTC
TRBJ1-4 | NA | TRBD1 | TRBV6-6 | CASTRGPGQTNEKLFF | TGTGCCAGCACCAGGGGCCCGGGACAGACTAATGAAAAACTGTTTTTT
TRBJ1-5 | NA | TRBD1 | TRBV25-1 | CASSGTGAQHF | TGTGCCAGCAGTGGGACAGGCGCGCAGCATTTT
TRBJ2-3 | NA | TRBD2 | TRBV3-1/TRBV3-2 | CASSQFGGRRYTDTQYF | TGTGCCAGCAGCCAATTCGGGGGGAGGAGATACACAGATACGCAGTATTTT
TRBJ2-3 | NA | NA | TRBV5-4 | CASSLGGATDTQYF | TGTGCCAGCAGCTTGGGGGGCGCAACAGATACGCAGTATTTT
TRBJ2-3 | NA | NA | TRBV5-1 | CASSSLRSANTQYF | TGCGCCAGCAGCTCTCTCCGTAGCGCAAATACGCAGTATTTT
TRBJ2-3 | NA | NA | TRBV7-3 | CASSLNQAGSTDTQYF | TGTGCCAGCAGCTTAAATCAAGCGGGTAGCACAGATACGCAGTATTTT
TRBJ2-4 | NA | TRBD1 | TRBV6-1 | CASSEVGRQGAKNIQYF | TGTGCCAGCAGTGAAGTGGGGAGACAGGGAGCCAAAAACATTCAGTACTTC
TRBJ2-1 | NA | TRBD2 | TRBV4-1 | CASSQASSGHYNEQFF | TGCGCCAGCAGCCAAGCCTCTAGCGGGCACTACAATGAGCAGTTCTTC
TRBJ2-2 | NA | NA | TRBV6-6 | CASSGGTGELFF | TGTGCCAGCTCCGGGGGAACCGGGGAGCTGTTTTTT
TRBJ2-3 | NA | TRBD1 | TRBV12-5 | CASANDRGLGDTDTQYF | TGTGCTAGTGCCAATGACAGGGGGCTGGGGGACACAGATACGCAGTATTTT
TRBJ2-2 | NA | NA | TRBV3-1/TRBV3-2 | CASSPWTNRNTGELFF | TGTGCCAGCAGCCCCTGGACTAATCGGAACACCGGGGAGCTGTTTTTT
TRBJ2-1 | NA | NA | TRBV5-4 | CASSSAVHNEQFF | TGTGCCAGCAGCTCCGCAGTACACAATGAGCAGTTCTTC
TRBJ1-1 | NA | NA | TRBV27 | CASSFSTRGGTEAFF | TGTGCCAGCAGTTTCTCTACAAGGGGAGGCACTGAAGCTTTCTTT
TRBJ2-5 | NA | TRBD2 | TRBV4-1 | CASSHLTSGQETQYF | TGCGCCAGCAGCCACTTGACTAGCGGCCAAGAGACCCAGTACTTC
TRBJ2-2 | NA | TRBD2 | TRBV7-9 | CASSTGLATGELFF | TGTGCCAGCAGCACGGGACTAGCCACCGGGGAGCTGTTTTTT
TRBJ2-7 | once | TRBD2 | TRBV25-1 | CASSSLAGDYEQYF | TGTGCCAGCAGTAGTCTAGCGGGGGACTACGAGCAGTACTTC
TRBJ2-1 | NA | TRBD2 | TRBV7-7 | CASSSPSGDEQFF | TGTGCTAGCAGCTCCCCAAGCGGGGATGAGCAGTTCTTC
TRBJ1-4 | few | NA | TRBV2 | CASSQGPDEKLFF | TGTGCCAGCAGTCAGGGGCCGGATGAAAAACTGTTTTTT
TRBJ2-5 | NA | NA | TRBV9 | CASSVEAVQETQYF | TGTGCCAGCAGCGTAGAGGCGGTACAAGAGACCCAGTACTTC
TRBJ2-3 | NA | NA | TRBV15 | CATSRVNTGGTDTQYF | TGTGCCACCAGCAGAGTTAACACAGGAGGCACAGATACGCAGTATTTT
TRBJ2-1 | NA | TRBD2 | TRBV11-3 | CASSSGLAGKDEQFF | TGTGCCAGCAGCTCCGGACTAGCGGGGAAGGATGAGCAGTTCTTC
TRBJ2-7 | NA | NA | TRBV27 | CASSEASASSYEQYF | TGTGCCAGCAGTGAGGCTAGCGCGAGCTCCTACGAGCAGTACTTC
TRBJ1-2 | NA | NA | TRBV18 | CASSPTDDYGYTF | TGTGCCAGCTCTCCGACGGATGACTACGGCTACACCTTC
TRBJ2-1 | NA | NA | TRBV27 | CASSYRLTYNEQFF | TGTGCCAGCAGCTACAGGCTAACCTACAATGAGCAGTTCTTC
TRBJ2-5 | NA | TRBD1 | TRBV2 | CASQGEIQETQYF | TGTGCCAGCCAGGGGGAGATCCAAGAGACCCAGTACTTC
TRBJ1-2 | NA | TRBD1 | TRBV19 | CASRKGASFYGYTF | TGTGCCAGTAGGAAGGGGGCCTCATTCTATGGCTACACCTTC
TRBJ1-1 | NA | TRBD1 | TRBV5-4 | CASSPRQGGESEAFF | TGTGCCAGCAGCCCGAGACAGGGTGGAGAGTCTGAAGCTTTCTTT
TRBJ2-1 | NA | TRBD2 | TRBV25-1 | CASSDLADTYNEQFF | TGTGCCAGCAGTGACCTAGCGGATACTTACAATGAGCAGTTCTTC